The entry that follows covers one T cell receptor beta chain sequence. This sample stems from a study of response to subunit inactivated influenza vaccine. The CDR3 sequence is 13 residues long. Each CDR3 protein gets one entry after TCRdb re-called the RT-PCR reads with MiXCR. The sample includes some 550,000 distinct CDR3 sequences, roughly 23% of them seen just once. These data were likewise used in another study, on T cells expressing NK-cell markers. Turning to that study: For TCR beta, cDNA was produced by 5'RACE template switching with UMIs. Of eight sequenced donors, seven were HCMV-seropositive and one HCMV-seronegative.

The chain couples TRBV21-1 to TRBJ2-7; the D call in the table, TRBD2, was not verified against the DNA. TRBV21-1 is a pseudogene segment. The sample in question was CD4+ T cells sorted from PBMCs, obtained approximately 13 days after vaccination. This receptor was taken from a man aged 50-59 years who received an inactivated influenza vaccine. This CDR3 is CASTWTPPYEQYF. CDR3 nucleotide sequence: TGTGCCAGCACCTGGACTCCCCCCTACGAGCAGTACTTC.